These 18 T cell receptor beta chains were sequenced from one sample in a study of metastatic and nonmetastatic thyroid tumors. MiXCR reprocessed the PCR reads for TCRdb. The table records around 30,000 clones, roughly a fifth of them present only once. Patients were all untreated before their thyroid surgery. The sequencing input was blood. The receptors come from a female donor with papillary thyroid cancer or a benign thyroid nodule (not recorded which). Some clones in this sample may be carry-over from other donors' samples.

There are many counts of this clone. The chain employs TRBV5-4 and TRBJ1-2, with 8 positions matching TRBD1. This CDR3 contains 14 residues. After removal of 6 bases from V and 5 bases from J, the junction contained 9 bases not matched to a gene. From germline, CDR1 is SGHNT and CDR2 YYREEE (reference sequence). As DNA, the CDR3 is TGTGCCAGCAACCTGGACAGGGTCAGGTATGGCTACACCTTC. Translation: CASNLDRVRYGYTF.

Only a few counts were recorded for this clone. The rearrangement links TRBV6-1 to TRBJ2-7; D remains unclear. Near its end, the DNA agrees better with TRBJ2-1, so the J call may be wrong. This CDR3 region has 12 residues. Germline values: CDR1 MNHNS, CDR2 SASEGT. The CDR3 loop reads CASSRASNEQFF. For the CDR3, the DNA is TGTGCCAGCAGTCGGGCCTCGAATGAGCAGTTCTTC.

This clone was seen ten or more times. CDR3 nucleotides: TGTGCCACCAGCAGAGATGAGGTTGTGGCCTATAGCACAGATACGCAGTATTTT. Translated: CATSRDEVVAYSTDTQYF. The chain is built from TRBV15 and TRBJ2-3; no firm D call. Germline V gene data show CDR1 as LNHNV and CDR2 as YYDKDF (reference sequence). V was cut by 0 bases and J by 0 bases, with 16 bases left in between. CDR3 size: 18 residues.

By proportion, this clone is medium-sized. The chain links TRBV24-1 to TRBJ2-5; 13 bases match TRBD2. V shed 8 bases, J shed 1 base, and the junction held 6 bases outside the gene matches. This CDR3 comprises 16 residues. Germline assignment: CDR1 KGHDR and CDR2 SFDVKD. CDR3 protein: CATTGTSGVLQETQYF. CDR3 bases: TGTGCCACCACCGGGACTAGCGGGGTACTCCAAGAGACCCAGTACTTC.

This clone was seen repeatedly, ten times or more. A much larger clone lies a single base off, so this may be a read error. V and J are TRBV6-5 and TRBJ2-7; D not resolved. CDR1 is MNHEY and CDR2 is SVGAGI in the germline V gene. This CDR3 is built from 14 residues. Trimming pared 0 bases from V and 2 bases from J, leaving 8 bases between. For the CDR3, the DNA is TGTGCCAGCAGTTACTCGACGGGCACCTACGAGCAGTACTTC. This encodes CASSYSTGTYEQYF.

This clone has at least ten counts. The CDR3 region is CSVPPGSYGYTF. The CDR3 bases are TGCAGTGTCCCCCCAGGGAGCTATGGCTACACCTTC. V and J are TRBV20-1 and TRBJ1-2; D may be TRBD1 (5 bases). The germline gives CDR1 DFQATT, CDR2 SNEGSKA (reference sequence). The CDR3 is 12 amino acids. V gave up 7 bases and J gave up 4 bases, with 13 bases separating them.

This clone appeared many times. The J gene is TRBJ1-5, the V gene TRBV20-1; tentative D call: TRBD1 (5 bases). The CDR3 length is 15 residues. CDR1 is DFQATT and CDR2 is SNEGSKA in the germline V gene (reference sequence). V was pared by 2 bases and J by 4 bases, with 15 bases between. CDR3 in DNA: TGCAGTGCTAGACCGGGACCTTTGTGGAATCAGCCCCAGCATTTT. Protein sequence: CSARPGPLWNQPQHF.

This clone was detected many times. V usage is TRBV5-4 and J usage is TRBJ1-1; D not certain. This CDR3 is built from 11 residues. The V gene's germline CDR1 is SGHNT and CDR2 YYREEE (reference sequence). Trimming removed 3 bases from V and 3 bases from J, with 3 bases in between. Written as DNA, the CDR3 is TGTGCCAGCAGCTCAGACACTGAAGCTTTCTTT. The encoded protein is CASSSDTEAFF.

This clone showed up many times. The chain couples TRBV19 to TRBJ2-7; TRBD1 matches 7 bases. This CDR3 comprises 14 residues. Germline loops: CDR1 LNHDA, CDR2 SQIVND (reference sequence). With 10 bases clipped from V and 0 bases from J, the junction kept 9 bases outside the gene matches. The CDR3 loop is CATRQGGSSYEQYF. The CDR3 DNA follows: TGTGCCACCAGACAGGGCGGGTCCTCCTACGAGCAGTACTTC.

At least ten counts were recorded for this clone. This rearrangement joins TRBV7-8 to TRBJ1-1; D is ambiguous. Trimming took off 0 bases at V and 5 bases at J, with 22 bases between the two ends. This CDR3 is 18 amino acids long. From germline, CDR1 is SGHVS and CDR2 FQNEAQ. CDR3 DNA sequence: TGTGCCAGCAGCTTAGCACCGACTCGGGTCGGGGAAGGGACTGAAGCTTTCTTT. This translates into CASSLAPTRVGEGTEAFF.

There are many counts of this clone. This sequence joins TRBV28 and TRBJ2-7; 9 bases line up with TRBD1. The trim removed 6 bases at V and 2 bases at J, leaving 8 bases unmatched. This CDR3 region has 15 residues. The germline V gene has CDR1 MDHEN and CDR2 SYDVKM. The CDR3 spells CASRPTGTGTYEQYF. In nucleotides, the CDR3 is TGTGCCAGCAGACCTACCGGGACAGGGACCTACGAGCAGTACTTC.

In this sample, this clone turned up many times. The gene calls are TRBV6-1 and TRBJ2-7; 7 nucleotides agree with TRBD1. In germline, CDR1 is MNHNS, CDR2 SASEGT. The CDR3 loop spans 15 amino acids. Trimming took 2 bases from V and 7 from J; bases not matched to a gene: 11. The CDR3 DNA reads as TGTGCCAGCAGTGAACGGTCGACAGGGACGAGGGAGCAGTACTTC. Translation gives CASSERSTGTREQYF.

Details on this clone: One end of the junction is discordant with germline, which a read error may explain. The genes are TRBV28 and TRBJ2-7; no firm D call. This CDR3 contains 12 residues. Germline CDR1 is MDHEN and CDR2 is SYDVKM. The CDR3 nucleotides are TGTGCCAGCTTCTCGGCCCATTACGAGCATTACTTC. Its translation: CASFSAHYEHYF.

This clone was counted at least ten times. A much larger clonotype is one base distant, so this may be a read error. DNA of the CDR3: TGCGCCGGCAGCCAAGGGGGGGGGCCGCCTAATGAAAAACTGTTTTTT. It is translated as CAGSQGGGPPNEKLFF. J is TRBJ1-4 and V is TRBV4-1, with D maybe TRBD1 (6 bases). The CDR3 totals 16 residues. CDR1 MGHRA and CDR2 YSYEKL come from the germline V gene.

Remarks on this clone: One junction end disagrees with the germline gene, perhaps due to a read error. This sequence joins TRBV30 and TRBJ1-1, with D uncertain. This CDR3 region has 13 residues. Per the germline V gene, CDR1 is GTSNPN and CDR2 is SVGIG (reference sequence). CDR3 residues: CALEVGSDTEALF. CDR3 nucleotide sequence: TGTGCCTTGGAGGTGGGGTCAGACACTGAAGCTCTCTTT.

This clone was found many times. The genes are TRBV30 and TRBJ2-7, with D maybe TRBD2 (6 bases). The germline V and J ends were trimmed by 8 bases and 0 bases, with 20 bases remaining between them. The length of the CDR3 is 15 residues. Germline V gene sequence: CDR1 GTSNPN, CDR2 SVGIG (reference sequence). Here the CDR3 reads CAGGFVGGLSYEQYF. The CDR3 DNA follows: TGTGCCGGGGGGTTCGTGGGAGGACTCTCCTACGAGCAGTACTTC. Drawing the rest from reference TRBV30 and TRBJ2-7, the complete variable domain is SQTIHQWPATLVQPVGSPLSLECTVEGTSNPNLYWYRQAAGRGLQLLFYSVGIGQISSEVPQNLSASRPQDRQFILSSKKLLLSDSGFYLCAGGFVGGLSYEQYFGPGTRLTVT.

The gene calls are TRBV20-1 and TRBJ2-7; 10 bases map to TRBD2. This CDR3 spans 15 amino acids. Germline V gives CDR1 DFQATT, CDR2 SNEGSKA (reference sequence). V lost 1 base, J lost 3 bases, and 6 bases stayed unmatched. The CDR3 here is CSARGGTSDNYEQYF. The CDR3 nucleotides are TGCAGTGCTAGAGGGGGGACTAGCGACAACTACGAGCAGTACTTC.

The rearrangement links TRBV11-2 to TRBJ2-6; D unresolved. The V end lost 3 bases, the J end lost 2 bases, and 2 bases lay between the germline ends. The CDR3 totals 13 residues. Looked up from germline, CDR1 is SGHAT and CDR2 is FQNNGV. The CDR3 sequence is CASSFAGANVLTF. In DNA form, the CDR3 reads TGTGCCAGCAGCTTCGCTGGGGCCAACGTCCTGACTTTC.